These T cell receptor beta chains were read from a single sample in a study of blood T cell repertoires in COVID-19. TCRdb's copy holds only in-frame clones and misses some; the assay was immunoSEQ multiplex PCR. The sample lists roughly 310,000 clones, roughly nine tenths occurring once. The material sequenced was PBMCs or T cells enriched from blood (not recorded which). The receptor source for this set is a man aged 60 to 69 who had recovered from COVID-19. Both conserved end residues are part of each CDR3. Each record gives: V gene, D gene, clone size, J gene, CDR3 protein, CDR3 DNA. The D gene is left open where the match is weak. Expanded clones are given a class, and other clones once, few, many or no size at all.

TRBV6-5	NA	NA	TRBJ2-4	CASRKALAPENIQYF	TGTGCCAGCAGGAAAGCCCTAGCGCCGGAAAACATTCAGTACTTC
TRBV19	NA	few	TRBJ2-7	CASSPREGAYEQYF	TGTGCCAGTAGTCCCAGAGAGGGGGCCTACGAGCAGTACTTC
TRBV5-4	NA	NA	TRBJ2-2	CASSPDLTVAINTGELFF	TGTGCCAGCAGCCCCGACCTGACGGTAGCGATTAACACCGGGGAGCTGTTTTTT
TRBV18	TRBD1	NA	TRBJ2-2	CASSPRTGYTTGELFF	TGTGCCAGCTCACCAAGGACAGGGTATACGACCGGGGAGCTGTTTTTT
TRBV15	TRBD2	NA	TRBJ2-3	CATSRGLASGGSTDTQYF	TGTGCCACCAGCAGAGGACTGGCTAGCGGTGGGAGCACAGATACGCAGTATTTT
TRBV5-1	NA	NA	TRBJ1-5	CASSLGGSYNQPQHF	TGCGCCAGCAGCTTGGGAGGCAGCTACAATCAGCCCCAGCATTTT
TRBV6-1	NA	NA	TRBJ1-5	CASSEIVGGGNQPQHF	TGTGCCAGCAGTGAGATTGTCGGGGGGGGCAATCAGCCCCAGCATTTT
TRBV5-4	TRBD2	NA	TRBJ2-1	CASSFGLAGNEQFF	TGTGCCAGCAGCTTTGGACTAGCGGGGAATGAGCAGTTCTTC
TRBV4-1	TRBD2	NA	TRBJ2-3	CASSQWGLAGPTDTQYF	TGCGCCAGCAGCCAATGGGGTCTAGCGGGACCCACAGATACGCAGTATTTT
TRBV11-3	NA	NA	TRBJ2-7	CASSLPSPLYEQYF	TGTGCCAGCAGCCTTCCCTCCCCCTTGTACGAGCAGTACTTC
TRBV18	TRBD1	once	TRBJ1-4	CASSEDRGRNYEKLFF	TGTGCCAGCTCAGAAGACAGGGGACGGAACTATGAAAAACTGTTTTTT
TRBV5-8	NA	NA	TRBJ1-5	CASSLSTNGKQPQHF	TGTGCCAGCAGCTTGTCGACAAACGGGAAACAGCCCCAGCATTTT
TRBV7-2	NA	NA	TRBJ2-1	CASSPAGASYNEQFF	TGTGCCAGCAGCCCGGCGGGGGCCTCCTACAATGAGCAGTTCTTC
TRBV27	NA	NA	TRBJ2-2	CASNSRRTDITGELFF	TGTGCCAGCAACTCTCGAAGGACAGACATAACCGGGGAGCTGTTTTTT
TRBV4-3	TRBD2	few	TRBJ2-1	CASSQKRGSYNEQFF	TGCGCCAGCAGCCAGAAGCGGGGGTCCTACAATGAGCAGTTCTTC
TRBV9	TRBD1	NA	TRBJ2-5	CASSVDRGQETQYF	TGTGCCAGCAGCGTGGACAGGGGCCAAGAGACCCAGTACTTC
TRBV28	NA	once	TRBJ2-5	CASSPSGMQTQYF	TGTGCCAGCAGCCCCTCGGGTATGCAGACCCAGTACTTC
TRBV10-2	TRBD1	NA	TRBJ1-6	CASSPIAPRGQSNSPLHF	TGCGCCAGCAGTCCCATAGCACCCAGGGGGCAGAGTAATTCACCCCTCCACTTT
TRBV10-3	NA	NA	TRBJ1-5	CAITPRTADNQPQHF	TGTGCCATCACCCCCCGGACAGCTGATAATCAGCCCCAGCATTTT
TRBV18	NA	NA	TRBJ1-5	CASSPPIGQGGPQHF	TGTGCCAGCTCACCACCGATCGGCCAAGGGGGGCCCCAGCATTTT
TRBV5-1	NA	NA	TRBJ1-1	CASSLHKNTEAFF	TGCGCCAGCAGCTTACACAAGAACACTGAAGCTTTCTTT
TRBV7-9	TRBD1	NA	TRBJ2-7	CASSVGTVYEQYF	TGTGCCAGCAGCGTTGGGACAGTTTACGAGCAGTACTTC
TRBV30	NA	NA	TRBJ1-1	CAWTFVGRVDTEAFF	TGTGCCTGGACTTTCGTCGGGCGGGTGGACACTGAAGCTTTCTTT
TRBV7-9	NA	NA	TRBJ2-5	CASSLARSYTEETQYF	TGTGCCAGCAGCTTAGCGCGTTCCTATACTGAAGAGACCCAGTACTTC